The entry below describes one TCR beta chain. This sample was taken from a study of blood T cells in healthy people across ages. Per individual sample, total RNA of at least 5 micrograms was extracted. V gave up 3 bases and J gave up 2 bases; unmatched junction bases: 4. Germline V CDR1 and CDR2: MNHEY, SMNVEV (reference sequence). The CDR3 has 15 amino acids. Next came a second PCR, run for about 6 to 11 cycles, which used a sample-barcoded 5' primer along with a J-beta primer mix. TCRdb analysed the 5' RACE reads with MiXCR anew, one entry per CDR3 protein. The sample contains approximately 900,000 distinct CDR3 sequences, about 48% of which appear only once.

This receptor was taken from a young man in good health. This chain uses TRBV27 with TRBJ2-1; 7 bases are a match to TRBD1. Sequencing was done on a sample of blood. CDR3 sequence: CASSLLDRPYNEQFF. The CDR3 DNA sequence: TGTGCCAGCAGTTTGCTGGACAGGCCCTACAATGAGCAGTTCTTC.